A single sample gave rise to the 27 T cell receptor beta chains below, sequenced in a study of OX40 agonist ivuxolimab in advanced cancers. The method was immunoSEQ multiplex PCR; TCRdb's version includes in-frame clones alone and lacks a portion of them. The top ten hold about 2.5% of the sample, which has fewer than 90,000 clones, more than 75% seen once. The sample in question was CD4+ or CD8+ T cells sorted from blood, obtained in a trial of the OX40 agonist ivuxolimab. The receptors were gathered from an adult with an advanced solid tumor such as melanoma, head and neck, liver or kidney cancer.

CDR3 DNA: TGCAGCGTCCGGGACACCGGAGGAAACACCATATATTTT. Protein product: CSVRDTGGNTIYF. The chain is built from TRBV29-1 and TRBJ1-3, with D possibly matching TRBD1 (6 bases). Germline V gene lookup returns CDR1 SQVTM and CDR2 ANQGSEA. V shed 6 bases and J shed 4 bases, with 13 bases lying between them. This CDR3 comprises 13 residues.

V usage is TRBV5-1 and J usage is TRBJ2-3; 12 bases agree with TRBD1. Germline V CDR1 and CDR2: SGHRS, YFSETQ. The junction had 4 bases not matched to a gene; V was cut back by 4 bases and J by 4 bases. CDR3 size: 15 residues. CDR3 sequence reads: CASSPGQGASDTQYF. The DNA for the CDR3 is TGCGCCAGCAGCCCGGGACAGGGGGCGTCAGATACGCAGTATTTT.

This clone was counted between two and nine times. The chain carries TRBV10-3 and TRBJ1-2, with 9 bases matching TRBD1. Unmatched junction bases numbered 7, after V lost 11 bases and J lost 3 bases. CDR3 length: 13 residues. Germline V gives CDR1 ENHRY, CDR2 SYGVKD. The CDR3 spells CAFSWTGDYGYTF. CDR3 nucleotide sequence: TGTGCCTTTTCATGGACAGGGGACTATGGCTACACCTTC.

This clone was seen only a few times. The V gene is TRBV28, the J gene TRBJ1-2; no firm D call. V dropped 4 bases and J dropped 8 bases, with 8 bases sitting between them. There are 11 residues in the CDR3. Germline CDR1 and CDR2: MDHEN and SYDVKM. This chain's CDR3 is CASSSKRGYTF. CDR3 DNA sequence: TGTGCCAGCAGTTCCAAAAGAGGCTACACCTTC.

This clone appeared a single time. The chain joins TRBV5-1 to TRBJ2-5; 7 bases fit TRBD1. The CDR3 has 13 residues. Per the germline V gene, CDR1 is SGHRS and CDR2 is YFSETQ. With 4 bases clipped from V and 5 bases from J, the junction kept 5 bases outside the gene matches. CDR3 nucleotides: TGCGCCAGCAGCCACGACAGGGTCGAGACCCAGTACTTC. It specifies CASSHDRVETQYF. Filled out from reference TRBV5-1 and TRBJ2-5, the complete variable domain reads KAGVTQTPRYLIKTRGQQVTLSCSPISGHRSVSWYQQTPGQGLQFLFEYFSETQRNKGNFPGRFSGRQFSNSRSEMNVSTLELGDSALYLCASSHDRVETQYFGPGTRLLVL.

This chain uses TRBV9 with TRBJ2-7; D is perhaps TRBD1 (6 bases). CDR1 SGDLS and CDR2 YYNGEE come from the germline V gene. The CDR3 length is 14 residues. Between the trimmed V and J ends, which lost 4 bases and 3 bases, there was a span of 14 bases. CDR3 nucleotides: TGTGCCAGCAGCTCACCGGGACAAGGCTACGAGCAGTACTTC. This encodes CASSSPGQGYEQYF.

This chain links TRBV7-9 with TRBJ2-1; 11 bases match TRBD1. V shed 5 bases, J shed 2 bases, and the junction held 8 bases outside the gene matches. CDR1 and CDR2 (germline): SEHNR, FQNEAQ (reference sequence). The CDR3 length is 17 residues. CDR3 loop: CASSRGTGGPPYNEQFF. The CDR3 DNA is TGTGCCAGCAGCCGGGGGACAGGGGGTCCCCCCTACAATGAGCAGTTCTTC.

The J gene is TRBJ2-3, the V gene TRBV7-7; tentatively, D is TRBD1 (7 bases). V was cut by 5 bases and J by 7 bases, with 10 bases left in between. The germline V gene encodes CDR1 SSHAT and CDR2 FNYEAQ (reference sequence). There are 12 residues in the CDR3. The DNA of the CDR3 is TGTGCCAGCAGCCCAGGGGGGTATACGCAGTATTTT. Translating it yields CASSPGGYTQYF.

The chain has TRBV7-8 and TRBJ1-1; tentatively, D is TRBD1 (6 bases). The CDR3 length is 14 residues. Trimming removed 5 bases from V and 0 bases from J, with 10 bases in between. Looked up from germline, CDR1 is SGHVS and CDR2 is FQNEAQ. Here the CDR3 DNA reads TGTGCCAGCAGCCGAGGGACACTGAACACTGAAGCTTTCTTT. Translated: CASSRGTLNTEAFF.

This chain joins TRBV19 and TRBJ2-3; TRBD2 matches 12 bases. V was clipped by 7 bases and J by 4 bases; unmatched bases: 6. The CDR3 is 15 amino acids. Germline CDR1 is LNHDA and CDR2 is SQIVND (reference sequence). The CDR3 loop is CASNRLAGDSDTQYF. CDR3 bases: TGTGCCAGTAATAGACTAGCGGGGGACTCAGATACGCAGTATTTT. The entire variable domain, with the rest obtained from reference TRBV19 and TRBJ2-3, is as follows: DGGITQSPKYLFRKEGQNVTLSCEQNLNHDAMYWYRQDPGQGLRLIYYSQIVNDFQKGDIAEGYSVSREKKESFPLTVTSAQKNPTAFYLCASNRLAGDSDTQYFGPGTRLTVL.

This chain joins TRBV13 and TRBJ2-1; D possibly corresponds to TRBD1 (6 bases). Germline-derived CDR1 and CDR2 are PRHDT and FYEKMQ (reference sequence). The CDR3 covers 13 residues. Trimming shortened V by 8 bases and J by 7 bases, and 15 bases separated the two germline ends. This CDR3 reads CASRQVGANEQFF. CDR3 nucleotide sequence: TGTGCCAGCCGACAGGTAGGGGCGAATGAGCAGTTCTTC.

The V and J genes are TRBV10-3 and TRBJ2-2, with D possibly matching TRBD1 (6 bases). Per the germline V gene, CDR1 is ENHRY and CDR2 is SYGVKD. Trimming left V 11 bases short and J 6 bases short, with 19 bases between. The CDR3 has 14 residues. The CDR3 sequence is CAVSNRVESGELFF. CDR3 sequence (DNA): TGTGCCGTCTCGAACAGGGTAGAATCCGGGGAGCTGTTTTTT.

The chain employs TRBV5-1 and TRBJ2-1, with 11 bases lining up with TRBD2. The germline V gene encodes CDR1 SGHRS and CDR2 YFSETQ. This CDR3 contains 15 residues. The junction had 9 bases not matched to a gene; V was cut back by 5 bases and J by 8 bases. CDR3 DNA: TGCGCCAGCAGTCCCTTAGCGGGGGGGCCCGATGAGCAGTTCTTC. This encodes CASSPLAGGPDEQFF.

CDR3 loop: CASSPVLGSYEQYF. The CDR3 DNA is TGTGCCAGCTCACCTGTATTGGGGAGCTACGAGCAGTACTTC. V usage is TRBV18 and J usage is TRBJ2-7; tentatively, D is TRBD2 (5 bases). Trimming shortened V by 3 bases and J by 3 bases, and 12 bases separated the two germline ends. The CDR3 covers 14 residues. Per germline, CDR1 KGHSH and CDR2 LQKENI.

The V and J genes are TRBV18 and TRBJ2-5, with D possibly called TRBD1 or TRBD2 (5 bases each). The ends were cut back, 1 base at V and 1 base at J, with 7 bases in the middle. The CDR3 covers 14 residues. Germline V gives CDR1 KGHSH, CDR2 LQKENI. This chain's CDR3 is CASSPRGTQETQYF. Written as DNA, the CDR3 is TGTGCCAGCTCACCACGGGGGACCCAAGAGACCCAGTACTTC.

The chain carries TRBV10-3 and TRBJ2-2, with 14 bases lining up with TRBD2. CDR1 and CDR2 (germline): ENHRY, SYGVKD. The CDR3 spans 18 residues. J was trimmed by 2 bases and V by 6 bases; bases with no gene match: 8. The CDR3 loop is CAIRPGLAGGVNTGELFF. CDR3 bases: TGTGCCATCAGACCCGGACTAGCGGGGGGCGTAAACACCGGGGAGCTGTTTTTT.

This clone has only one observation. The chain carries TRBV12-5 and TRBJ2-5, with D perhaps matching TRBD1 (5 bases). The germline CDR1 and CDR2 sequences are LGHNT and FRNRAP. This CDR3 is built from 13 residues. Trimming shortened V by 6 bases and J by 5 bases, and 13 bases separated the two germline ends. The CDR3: CASGQGLSETQYF. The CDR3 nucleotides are TGTGCTAGTGGCCAGGGATTATCGGAGACCCAGTACTTC.

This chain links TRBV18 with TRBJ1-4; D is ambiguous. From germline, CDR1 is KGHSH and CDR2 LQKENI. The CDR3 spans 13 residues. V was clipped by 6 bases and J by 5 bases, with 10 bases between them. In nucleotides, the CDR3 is TGTGCCAGCTCCCTTAGCCTGAATGAAAAACTGTTTTTT. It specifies CASSLSLNEKLFF. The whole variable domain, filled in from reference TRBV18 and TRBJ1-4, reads NAGVMQNPRHLVRRRGQEARLRCSPMKGHSHVYWYRQLPEEGLKFMVYLQKENIIDESGMPKERFSAEFPKEGPSILRIQQVVRGDSAAYFCASSLSLNEKLFFGSGTQLSVL.

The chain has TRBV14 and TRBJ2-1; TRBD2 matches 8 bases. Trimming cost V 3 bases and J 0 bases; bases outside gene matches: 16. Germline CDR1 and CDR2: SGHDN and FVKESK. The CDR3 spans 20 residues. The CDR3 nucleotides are TGTGCCAGCAGCCATAAAAGCGGGGGCCTCATGTTGGGCTCCTACAATGAGCAGTTCTTC. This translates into CASSHKSGGLMLGSYNEQFF.

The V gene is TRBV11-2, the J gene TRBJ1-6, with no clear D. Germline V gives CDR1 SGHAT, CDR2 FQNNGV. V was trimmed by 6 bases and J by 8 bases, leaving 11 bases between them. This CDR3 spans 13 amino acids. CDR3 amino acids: CASRGAEHSPLHF. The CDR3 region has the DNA TGTGCCAGCAGGGGCGCGGAACATTCACCCCTCCACTTT.

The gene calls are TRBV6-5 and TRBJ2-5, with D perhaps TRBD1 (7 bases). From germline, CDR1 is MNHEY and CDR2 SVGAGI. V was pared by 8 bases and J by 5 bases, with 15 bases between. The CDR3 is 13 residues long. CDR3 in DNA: TGTGCCAGCGGAGGGACAGCTGAGGAGACCCAGTACTTC. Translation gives CASGGTAEETQYF.

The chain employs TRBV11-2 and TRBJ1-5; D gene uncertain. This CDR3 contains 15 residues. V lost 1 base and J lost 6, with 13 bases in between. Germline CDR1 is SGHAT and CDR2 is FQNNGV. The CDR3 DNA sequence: TGTGCCAGCAGCTTAGTCGTAGTCGAGGGTCAGCCCCAGCATTTT. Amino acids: CASSLVVVEGQPQHF. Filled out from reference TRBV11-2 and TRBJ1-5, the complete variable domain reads EAGVAQSPRYKIIEKRQSVAFWCNPISGHATLYWYQQILGQGPKLLIQFQNNGVVDDSQLPKDRFSAERLKGVDSTLKIQPAKLEDSAVYLCASSLVVVEGQPQHFGDGTRLSIL.

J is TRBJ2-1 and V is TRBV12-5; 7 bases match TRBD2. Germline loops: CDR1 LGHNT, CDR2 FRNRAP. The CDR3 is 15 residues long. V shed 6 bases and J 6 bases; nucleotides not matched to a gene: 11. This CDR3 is CASGRSGGTANEQFF. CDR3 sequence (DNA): TGTGCTAGTGGCCGCTCCGGGGGGACTGCCAATGAGCAGTTCTTC.

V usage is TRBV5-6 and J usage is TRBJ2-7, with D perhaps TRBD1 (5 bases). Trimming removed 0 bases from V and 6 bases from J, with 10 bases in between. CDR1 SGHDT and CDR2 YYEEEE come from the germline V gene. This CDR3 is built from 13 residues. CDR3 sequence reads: CASSLASTAEQYF. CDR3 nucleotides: TGTGCCAGCAGCTTGGCATCGACAGCCGAGCAGTACTTC.

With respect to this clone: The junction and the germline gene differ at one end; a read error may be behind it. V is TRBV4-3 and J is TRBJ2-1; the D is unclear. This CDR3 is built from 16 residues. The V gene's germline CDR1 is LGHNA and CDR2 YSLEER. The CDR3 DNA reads TGCGCCAGCAGTCAAGATTTAAATTGGATTTACAATGAGCAGTTCTTC. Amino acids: CASSQDLNWIYNEQFF.

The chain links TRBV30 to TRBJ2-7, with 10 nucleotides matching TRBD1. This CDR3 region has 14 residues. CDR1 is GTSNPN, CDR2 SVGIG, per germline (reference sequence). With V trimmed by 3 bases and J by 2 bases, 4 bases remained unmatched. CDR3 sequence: CAWSWGQGTYEQYF. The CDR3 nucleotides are TGTGCCTGGAGCTGGGGACAGGGGACCTACGAGCAGTACTTC.

The CDR3 coding sequence is TGTGCCAGCAGCGCGTCCGGGACAGGGGGGCTTGAGCAGTTCTTC. Protein sequence: CASSASGTGGLEQFF. This chain links TRBV7-3 with TRBJ2-1, with 11 bases fitting TRBD1. Per the germline V gene, CDR1 is SGHTA and CDR2 is FQGTGA. The CDR3 has 15 amino acids. V gave up 5 bases and J gave up 9 bases; unmatched junction bases: 9.